The T cell receptor (beta chain) described here comes from a study of OX40 agonist ivuxolimab in advanced cancers. TCRdb's copy holds only in-frame clones and misses some; the assay was immunoSEQ multiplex PCR. The sample holds fewer than 55,000 clones, 80% to 90% seen once. This clone was seen a single time. Trimming at V came to 4 bases and at J to 2 bases, leaving 2 bases not matched to a gene. Germline V gives CDR1 MGHDK, CDR2 SYGVNS. The CDR3 length is 13 residues. The V gene is TRBV25-1, the J gene TRBJ2-7; 7 nucleotides agree with TRBD1. This sample comprised CD4+ or CD8+ T cells sorted from blood, obtained in a trial of the OX40 agonist ivuxolimab. The sequence was collected from an adult with an advanced solid tumor such as melanoma, head and neck, liver or kidney cancer. Here the CDR3 reads CASSAQGAYEQYF. In DNA form, the CDR3 reads TGTGCCAGCAGTGCGCAGGGGGCCTACGAGCAGTACTTC.